The 16 T cell receptor beta chains listed next were all sequenced from one sample in a study of shared clonotypes between healthy human individuals. Repertoires were generated with immunoSEQ multiplex PCR, while TCRdb's copy carries only in-frame clones and drops some. The table includes around 88,000 clones, 67% detected once. Sequenced material: memory CD8+ T cells sorted from blood. Stated subset: CD45RO+ cells pooled with CCR7-negative TemRA cells. These receptors all stem from a man aged 25-45 years in good health.

The chain joins TRBV21-1 to TRBJ2-3; the table's D call, TRBD2, has no DNA check behind it. TRBV21-1 is a known pseudogene. This CDR3 spans 22 amino acids. The CDR3 reads CASSKPWLSGTTGEMRTDTQYF. The CDR3 DNA is TGTGCCAGCAGCAAACCATGGCTATCAGGGACTACGGGAGAGATGCGCACAGATACGCAGTATTTT.

The table lists this clone with a few counts. V and J are TRBV25-1 and TRBJ2-7; D not resolved. The V and J ends lost 5 bases and 5 bases respectively, with 10 bases between them. Germline values: CDR1 MGHDK, CDR2 SYGVNS. There are 12 residues in the CDR3. Written as DNA, the CDR3 is TGTGCCAGCAGTCTCTTGGGTGACGAGCAGTACTTC. This translates into CASSLLGDEQYF.

The chain is built from TRBV30 and TRBJ2-3; D assignment may be TRBD1 or TRBD2 (5 bases each). Germline-derived CDR1 and CDR2 are GTSNPN and SVGIG (reference sequence). The CDR3 totals 14 residues. Trimming left V 0 bases short and J 1 base short, with 8 bases between. The CDR3, as DNA: TGTGCCTGGAGTGTCGAGGGGCGCACAGATACGCAGTATTTT. Translating gives CAWSVEGRTDTQYF.

Within the sample, this clone is medium-sized (0.01 to 0.1%). This chain links TRBV7-8 with TRBJ2-2, with D tentatively TRBD2 (6 bases). The germline CDR1 and CDR2 sequences are SGHVS and FQNEAQ. V lost 4 bases and J 5 bases, leaving 14 bases between the germline ends. This CDR3 has 15 residues. For the CDR3, the DNA is TGTGCCAGCAGCTCTACAGGAGGGTGGACCGGGGAGCTGTTTTTT. Amino acid sequence: CASSSTGGWTGELFF.

The chain carries TRBV5-1 and TRBJ2-5; 12 nucleotides line up with TRBD2. CDR3 length: 16 amino acids. The V and J ends lost 0 bases and 4 bases, in that order; junction bases with no gene match: 4. Germline assignment: CDR1 SGHRS and CDR2 YFSETQ. CDR3 sequence: CASSLAGGLAGETQYF. Written as DNA, the CDR3 is TGCGCCAGCAGCTTGGCCGGGGGACTAGCGGGAGAGACCCAGTACTTC.

This clone showed up just once. The chain has TRBV7-9 and TRBJ2-5; 7 bases line up with TRBD1. After removal of 6 bases from V and 1 base from J, the junction contained 11 bases not matched to a gene. The CDR3 is made up of 16 amino acids. CDR1 is SEHNR, CDR2 FQNEAQ, per germline (reference sequence). The CDR3 region is CASSTAGTAFQETQYF. The CDR3 coding sequence is TGTGCCAGCAGTACTGCCGGGACAGCCTTCCAAGAGACCCAGTACTTC.

The DNA of the CDR3 is TGTGCCAGCAGTTACTACAGGAACTATGGCTACACCTTC. Residues: CASSYYRNYGYTF. The J gene is TRBJ1-2, the V gene TRBV6-5, with D perhaps TRBD1 (5 bases). The ends were cut back, 1 base at V and 2 bases at J, with 5 bases in the middle. This CDR3 comprises 13 residues. Germline V gene sequence: CDR1 MNHEY, CDR2 SVGAGI.

At least ten counts were recorded for this clone. Other DNA sequences from this sample encode an identical CDR3 as well. The V and J genes are TRBV11-3 and TRBJ2-2, with D tentatively TRBD2 (5 bases). V dropped 5 bases and J dropped 10 bases, with 8 bases sitting between them. CDR1 SGHNT and CDR2 YENEEA come from the germline V gene. This CDR3 has 11 amino acids. The CDR3 DNA reads as TGTGCCAGCAGCACCGGACTGGAGCTGTTTTTT. Its translation is CASSTGLELFF.

The chain links TRBV29-1 to TRBJ2-1; D could derive from TRBD1 or TRBD2 (7 bases each). This CDR3 comprises 14 residues. Germline V gives CDR1 SQVTM, CDR2 ANQGSEA. Trimming removed 4 bases at V and 5 bases at J, with 15 bases between. The CDR3 DNA reads as TGCAGCGTTGGGGGGGGGACAGCCAACAATGAGCAGTTCTTC. This gives the protein CSVGGGTANNEQFF.

The chain combines TRBV7-9 with TRBJ2-2; D is uncertain. CDR1 and CDR2 (germline): SEHNR, FQNEAQ (reference sequence). Trimming took off 3 bases at V and 3 bases at J, with 2 bases between the two ends. The CDR3 is made up of 12 amino acids. DNA for the CDR3: TGTGCCAGCAGCTTTTACACCGGGGAGCTGTTTTTT. Its translation: CASSFYTGELFF.

The rearrangement joins TRBV9 to TRBJ1-5; D gene unclear. Germline V CDR1 and CDR2: SGDLS, YYNGEE. V was clipped by 6 bases and J by 6 bases, with 40 bases between them. The CDR3 length is 22 residues. The CDR3: CASIPMGRSQVSLNTDSQPQHF. CDR3 coding DNA: TGTGCCAGCATCCCAATGGGCCGTTCCCAAGTATCTTTAAACACCGATAGTCAGCCCCAGCATTTT.

J is TRBJ1-1 and V is TRBV14; D may be TRBD1 (5 bases). Germline CDR1 and CDR2: SGHDN and FVKESK. Trimming took 3 bases from V and 6 from J, leaving 11 bases between them. This CDR3 has 13 amino acids. CDR3 nucleotides: TGTGCCAGCAGCCAGTTCCGGGGGGCTGAAGCTTTCTTT. Its protein product is CASSQFRGAEAFF.

The sample holds one count of this clone. The chain recombines TRBV10-3 with TRBJ2-7; D unresolved. Trimming shortened V by 0 bases and J by 3 bases, and 6 bases separated the two germline ends. The CDR3 has 13 amino acids. The germline gives CDR1 ENHRY, CDR2 SYGVKD. The CDR3 reads CAISESGIYEQYF. For the CDR3, the DNA is TGTGCCATCAGTGAGTCAGGGATCTACGAGCAGTACTTC.

Only one count was recorded for this clone. This rearrangement joins TRBV9 to TRBJ2-1; D remains ambiguous. With 4 bases removed from V and 8 bases from J, the gap between germline ends came to 19 bases. Looked up from germline, CDR1 is SGDLS and CDR2 is YYNGEE. The CDR3 consists of 15 residues. As DNA, the CDR3 is TGTGCCAGCAGCCAATGGGGTCCTAGTTCGGATGAGCAGTTCTTC. This encodes CASSQWGPSSDEQFF.

CDR3 protein: CASSVVAVSSYNEQFF. DNA of the CDR3: TGTGCCAGCAGCGTAGTCGCAGTCAGCTCCTACAATGAGCAGTTCTTC. The chain combines TRBV9 with TRBJ2-1; D gene unclear. Looked up from germline, CDR1 is SGDLS and CDR2 is YYNGEE. With 0 bases removed from V and 0 bases from J, the gap between germline ends came to 10 bases. This CDR3 comprises 16 residues.

The rearrangement links TRBV29-1 to TRBJ2-7; D may be TRBD2 (6 bases). The CDR3 is 12 amino acids. Trimming left V 1 base short and J 2 bases short, with 6 bases between. Per germline, CDR1 SQVTM and CDR2 ANQGSEA. CDR3: CSVEGEAYEQYF. The DNA of the CDR3 is TGCAGCGTTGAAGGGGAGGCCTACGAGCAGTACTTC.